Listed below are T cell receptor beta chains from one sample, sequenced in a study of blood T cell repertoires in COVID-19. Method: immunoSEQ multiplex PCR; TCRdb's copy keeps in-frame clones and lacks some. The table lists some 160,000 clones, roughly nine tenths of them singletons. The specimen was peripheral blood. These receptors all come from a woman aged 60 to 75 with active COVID-19. CDR3s include the opening cysteine and the closing phenylalanine or tryptophan. D genes are given only for firm matches. Only part of the rows carry a size: once, few, many, or a class if the clone is expanded.

V	J	D	size	DNA	CDR3
TRBV28	TRBJ2-7	TRBD1	-	TGTGCCAGCCACTTCGCGCCGGGACAGAGCTCCTACGAGCAGTACTTC	CASHFAPGQSSYEQYF
TRBV28	TRBJ1-1	TRBD1	-	TGTGCCAGCAGTGCCCGGACAGGGGGATACACTGAAGCTTTCTTT	CASSARTGGYTEAFF
TRBV5-1	TRBJ2-1	TRBD2	-	TGCGCCAGCAGCTTGCCGGGGACTAGCGGGTCCCTCTTC	CASSLPGTSGSLF
TRBV1	TRBJ1-1	-	many	TGCACCAGCAGCCGAGTGTATGGGGAAAGGGAGGACACTGAAGCTTTCTTT	CTSSRVYGEREDTEAFF
TRBV28	TRBJ1-2	TRBD1	-	TGTGCCATACCGGGACAGGGGTCCTATGGCTACACCTTC	CAIPGQGSYGYTF
TRBV14	TRBJ2-5	-	-	TGTGCCAGCAGCCAAGAGGGAAGGGGTATCCAACGTAAAGAGACCCAGTACTTC	CASSQEGRGIQRKETQYF
TRBV7-3	TRBJ2-1	-	-	TGTGCCAGCAGCTTGGATAGGGGCACCAATGAGCAGTTCTTC	CASSLDRGTNEQFF
TRBV18	TRBJ1-1	TRBD1	-	TGTGCCAGCTCACTCGGGACAGGGGATTTTGTAGCTTTCTTT	CASSLGTGDFVAFF
TRBV11-2	TRBJ2-7	TRBD1	-	TGTGCCAGCAGCTTCCGGGACAGTGCTGGAGACGAGCAGTACTTC	CASSFRDSAGDEQYF
TRBV19	TRBJ1-5	-	-	TGTGCCAGTAGTATAGCAGGAAATCAGCCCCAGCATTTT	CASSIAGNQPQHF
TRBV3-1/TRBV3-2	TRBJ2-4	-	-	TGTGCCAGCAGCACCCGGGACTCTCTAGGGAACATTCAGTACTTC	CASSTRDSLGNIQYF
TRBV5-4	TRBJ1-6	-	-	TGTGCCAGCAGCTTGGATCCAGGAGGGGTTTCACCCCTCCACTTT	CASSLDPGGVSPLHF
TRBV27	TRBJ2-7	TRBD2	-	TGTGCCAGCAGTTTAAAAGGCGCGGGACTAGCGGGAGTCTACGAGCAGTACTTC	CASSLKGAGLAGVYEQYF
TRBV2	TRBJ2-1	-	-	TGTGCCAGCAGTGAAGCGGCCCTCTCCTACAATGAGCAGTTCTTC	CASSEAALSYNEQFF
TRBV4-2	TRBJ2-3	-	-	TGTGCCAGCAGCCAAGATTGGAAGAGGAAGCGTAACACAGATACGCAGTATTTT	CASSQDWKRKRNTDTQYF
TRBV2	TRBJ2-2	-	-	TGTGCCAGCAGTGACGGAGCAGCCAACACCGGGGAGCTGTTTTTT	CASSDGAANTGELFF
TRBV27	TRBJ2-1	-	-	TGTGCCAGCAGTTCCGGGGAGAACTACAATGAGCAGTTCTTC	CASSSGENYNEQFF
TRBV3-1/TRBV3-2	TRBJ2-7	TRBD2	-	TGTGCCAGCAGCCAAGACCCGGGAGGGACCTACGAGCAGTACTTC	CASSQDPGGTYEQYF
TRBV11-2	TRBJ1-3	-	-	TGTGCCAGCAGCTTTCTTCTCAGAAGAAGCTCTGGAAACACCATATATTTT	CASSFLLRRSSGNTIYF
TRBV28	TRBJ2-7	TRBD1	-	TGTGCCAGCAGCCTGGGCCAGGGGGTCTCCTACGAGCAGTACTTC	CASSLGQGVSYEQYF
TRBV19	TRBJ2-2	-	few	TGTGCCAGTAGTATGGGGACAACCGGGGAGCTGTTTTTT	CASSMGTTGELFF
TRBV19	TRBJ2-1	TRBD2	-	TGTGCCAGTTCTGGCGGGAGACGGAATGAGCAGTTCTTC	CASSGGRRNEQFF
TRBV11-1	TRBJ2-5	-	once	TGTGCCAGCAGCTTGCGGACACTCTGGGGCAGGGAGACCCAGTACTTC	CASSLRTLWGRETQYF
TRBV7-2	TRBJ1-2	-	once	TGTGCCAGCAGCTTGGGGGCGAACTATGGCTACACCTTC	CASSLGANYGYTF
TRBV6-1	TRBJ2-3	TRBD2	-	TGTGCCAGCAGTGATCCCGTAGCGGGAGCCATTACGCAGTATTTT	CASSDPVAGAITQYF